This TCR beta chain was observed in a study of blood T cell repertoires in COVID-19. Study-level information: Researchers got acute and convalescent COVID-19 samples from the United States, Italy and Spain. PBMCs, B-cell-depleted T cells, or T cells were the source of the cDNA or gDNA that made up the material.

As originally analysed: Scientists estimated how many nucleated cells there were by amplifying reference gene primers. Profiled with immunoSEQ multiplex PCR; TCRdb holds only in-frame clones, not every one. V and J calls and clone size are as listed in that table; D and trimming were resolved from the DNA. The table records around 200,000 clones, around 84% of them present only once. The germline gives CDR1 SGHNT, CDR2 YYREEE (reference sequence). Trimming removed 4 bases from V and 11 bases from J; junction bases left unmatched: 17. The CDR3 is made up of 16 amino acids. Sample: peripheral blood. This chain connects TRBV5-4 to TRBJ2-3; TRBD1 matches at 9 bases. This sequence originates from a young man with active or convalescent COVID-19. CDR3 loop: CASSPPMGTGRFKQYF. CDR3 sequence (DNA): TGTGCCAGCAGCCCTCCCATGGGGACAGGGAGATTTAAGCAGTATTTT.